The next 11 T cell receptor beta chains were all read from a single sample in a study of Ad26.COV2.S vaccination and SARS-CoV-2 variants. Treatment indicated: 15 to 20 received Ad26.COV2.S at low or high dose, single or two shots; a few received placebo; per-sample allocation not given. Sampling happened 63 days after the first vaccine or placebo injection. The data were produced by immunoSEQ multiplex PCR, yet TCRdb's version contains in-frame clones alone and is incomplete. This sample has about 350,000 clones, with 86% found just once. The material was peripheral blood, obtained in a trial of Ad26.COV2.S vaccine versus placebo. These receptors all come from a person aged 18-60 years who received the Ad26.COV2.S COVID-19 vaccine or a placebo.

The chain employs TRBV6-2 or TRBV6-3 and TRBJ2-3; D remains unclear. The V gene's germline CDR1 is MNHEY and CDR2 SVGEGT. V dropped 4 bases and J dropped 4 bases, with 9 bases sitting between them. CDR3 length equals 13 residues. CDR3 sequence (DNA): TGTGCCAGCAGTTTCCTGACCCCAGATACGCAGTATTTT. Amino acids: CASSFLTPDTQYF.

CDR3: CASSESSLNTGELFF. CDR3 sequence (DNA): TGCGCCAGCAGTGAGTCTAGCTTGAACACCGGGGAGCTGTTTTTT. V usage is TRBV10-2 and J usage is TRBJ2-2; D ambiguous. Germline V CDR1 and CDR2: WSHSY, SAAADI. The CDR3 loop spans 15 amino acids. V was trimmed by 0 bases and J by 1 base, leaving 6 bases between them.

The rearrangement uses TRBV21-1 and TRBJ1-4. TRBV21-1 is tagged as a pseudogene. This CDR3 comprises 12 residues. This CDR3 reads CASSSPFEKLFF. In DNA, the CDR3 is TGTGCCAGCAGCAGCCCTTTTGAAAAACTGTTTTTT.

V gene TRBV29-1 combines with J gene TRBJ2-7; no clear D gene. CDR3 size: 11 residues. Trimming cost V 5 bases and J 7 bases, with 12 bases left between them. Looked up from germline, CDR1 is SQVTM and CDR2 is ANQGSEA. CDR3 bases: TGCAGCGTTTCAGGCCCGACAGAGCAGTACTTC. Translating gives CSVSGPTEQYF.

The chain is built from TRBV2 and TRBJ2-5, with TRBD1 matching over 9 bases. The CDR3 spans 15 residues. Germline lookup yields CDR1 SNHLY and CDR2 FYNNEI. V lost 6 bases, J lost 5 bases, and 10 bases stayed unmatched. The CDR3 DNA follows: TGTGCCAGCAGCAAAATAGGACAGGGGTTGGAGACCCAGTACTTC. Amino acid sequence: CASSKIGQGLETQYF.

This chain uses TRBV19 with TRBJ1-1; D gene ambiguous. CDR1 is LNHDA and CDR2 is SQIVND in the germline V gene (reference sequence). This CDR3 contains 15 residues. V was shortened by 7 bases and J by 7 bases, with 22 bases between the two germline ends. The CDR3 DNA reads TGTGCCAGTACCCGAGATGGCAGGCGGTTCGATGAAGCTTTCTTT. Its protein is CASTRDGRRFDEAFF.

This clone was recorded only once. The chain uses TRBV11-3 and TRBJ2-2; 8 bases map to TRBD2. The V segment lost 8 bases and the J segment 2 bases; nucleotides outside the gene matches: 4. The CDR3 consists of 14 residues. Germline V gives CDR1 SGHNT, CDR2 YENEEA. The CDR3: CASSSGGNTGELFF. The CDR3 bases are TGTGCCAGCTCGAGCGGGGGAAACACCGGGGAGCTGTTTTTT. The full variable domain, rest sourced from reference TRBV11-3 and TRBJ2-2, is EAGVVQSPRYKIIEKKQPVAFWCNPISGHNTLYWYLQNLGQGPELLIRYENEEAVDDSQLPKDRFSAERLKGVDSTLKIQPAELGDSAVYLCASSSGGNTGELFFGEGSRLTVL.

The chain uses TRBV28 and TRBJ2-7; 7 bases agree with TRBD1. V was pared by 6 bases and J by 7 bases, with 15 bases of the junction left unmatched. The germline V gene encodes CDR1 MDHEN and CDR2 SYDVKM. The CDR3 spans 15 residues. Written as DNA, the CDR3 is TGTGCCAGCAGCCCAGACAGGGTAATCCTCCGGGAGCAGTACTTC. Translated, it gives CASSPDRVILREQYF.

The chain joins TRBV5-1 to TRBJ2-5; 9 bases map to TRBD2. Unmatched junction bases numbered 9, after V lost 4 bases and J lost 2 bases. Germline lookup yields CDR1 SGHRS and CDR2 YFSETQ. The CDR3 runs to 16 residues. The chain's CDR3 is CASSRTGRGGQETQYF. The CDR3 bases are TGCGCCAGCAGCCGGACTGGGCGGGGGGGTCAAGAGACCCAGTACTTC.

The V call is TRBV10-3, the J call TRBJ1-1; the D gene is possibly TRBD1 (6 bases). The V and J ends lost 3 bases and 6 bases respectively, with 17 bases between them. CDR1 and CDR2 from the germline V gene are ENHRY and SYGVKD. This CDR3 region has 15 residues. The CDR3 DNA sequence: TGTGCCATCAGTGACGCCACAGGGCCAACCTCTGAAGCTTTCTTT. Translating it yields CAISDATGPTSEAFF.

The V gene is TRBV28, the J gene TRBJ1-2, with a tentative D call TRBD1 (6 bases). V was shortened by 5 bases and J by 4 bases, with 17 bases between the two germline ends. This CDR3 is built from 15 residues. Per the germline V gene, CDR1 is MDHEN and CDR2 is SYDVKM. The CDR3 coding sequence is TGTGCCAGCAGTCCCCTGGGGGGGGCCGCCTATGGCTACACCTTC. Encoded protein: CASSPLGGAAYGYTF.